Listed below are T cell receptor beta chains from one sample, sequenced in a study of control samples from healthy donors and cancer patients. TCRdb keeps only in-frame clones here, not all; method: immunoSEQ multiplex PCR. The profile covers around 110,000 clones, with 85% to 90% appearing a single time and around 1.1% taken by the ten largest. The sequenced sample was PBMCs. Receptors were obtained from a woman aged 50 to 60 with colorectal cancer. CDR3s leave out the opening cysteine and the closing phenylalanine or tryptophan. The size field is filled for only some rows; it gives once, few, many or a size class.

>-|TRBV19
ASSMGQRREQY
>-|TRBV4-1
ASSQDWGLRVGNTIY
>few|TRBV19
ASSSRQGFGYT
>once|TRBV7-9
ASMAGQLAEAF
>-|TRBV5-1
ASSLLGGRSTYNEQF
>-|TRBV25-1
ASSEIGDRGRHIQY
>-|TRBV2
ASSEAQTGLQH
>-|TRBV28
ASSGGLAGGREGNEQF
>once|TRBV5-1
ASSLDSYGYT
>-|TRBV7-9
ASSPALDIIYGYT
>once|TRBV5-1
ASSLYPGTGKTNGYT
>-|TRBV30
ALSGPHT
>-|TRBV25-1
ASRKDSYNEKLF
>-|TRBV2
ASSENRDSHEKLF
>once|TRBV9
ASSVGDRGIYEQY